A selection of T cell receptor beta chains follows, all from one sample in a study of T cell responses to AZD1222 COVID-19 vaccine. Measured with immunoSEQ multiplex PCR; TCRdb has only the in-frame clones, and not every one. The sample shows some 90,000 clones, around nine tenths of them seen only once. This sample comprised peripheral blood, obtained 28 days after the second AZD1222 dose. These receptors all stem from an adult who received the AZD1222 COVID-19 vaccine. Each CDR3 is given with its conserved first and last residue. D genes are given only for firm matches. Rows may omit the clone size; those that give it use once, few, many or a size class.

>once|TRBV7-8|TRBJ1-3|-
CASSSVLFLGGNTIYF
TGTGCCAGCAGTTCCGTCCTATTCTTGGGTGGAAACACCATATATTTT
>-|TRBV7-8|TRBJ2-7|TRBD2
CASSLVAGGVTYEQYF
TGTGCCAGCAGCTTAGTTGCGGGGGGGGTAACCTACGAGCAGTACTTC
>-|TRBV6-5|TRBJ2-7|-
CASSPKSEQYF
TGTGCCAGCAGTCCTAAAAGCGAGCAGTACTTC
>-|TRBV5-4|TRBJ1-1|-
CASSLDTNTEAFF
TGTGCCAGCAGCTTGGACACGAACACTGAAGCTTTCTTT
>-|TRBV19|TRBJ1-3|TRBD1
CASSVGTGGREGGNTIYF
TGTGCCAGTAGTGTCGGGACAGGGGGCCGGGAGGGTGGAAACACCATATATTTT
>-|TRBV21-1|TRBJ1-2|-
CASSKGRYYGYTF
TGTGCCAGCAGCAAAGGGCGGTACTATGGCTACACCTTC
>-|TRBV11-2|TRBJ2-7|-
CASSLNRVRQGTYEQYF
TGTGCCAGCAGCTTAAATCGCGTGCGGCAGGGAACCTACGAGCAGTACTTC
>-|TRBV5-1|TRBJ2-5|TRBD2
CASSFRLAGNQETQYF
TGCGCCAGCAGCTTCCGACTAGCGGGAAACCAAGAGACCCAGTACTTC
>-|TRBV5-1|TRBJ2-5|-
CASSLSLQETQYF
TGCGCCAGCAGCTTGTCCCTCCAAGAGACCCAGTACTTC
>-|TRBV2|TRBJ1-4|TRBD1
CASSQSTGSSEKLFF
TGTGCCAGCAGTCAGTCGACAGGGTCTTCTGAAAAACTGTTTTTT
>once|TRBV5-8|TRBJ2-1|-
CASSLDPYIYNEQFF
TGTGCCAGCAGCTTGGACCCCTACATCTACAATGAGCAGTTCTTC
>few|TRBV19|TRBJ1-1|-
CASSMRLMRDDTEAFF
TGTGCCAGTAGTATGAGGTTGATGAGGGACGACACTGAAGCTTTCTTT
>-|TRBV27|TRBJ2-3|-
CASSSFKDTQYF
TGTGCCAGCAGTTCGTTTAAAGATACGCAGTATTTT
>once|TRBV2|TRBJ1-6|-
CASSGGRSGRDSPLHF
TGTGCCAGCAGTGGAGGGAGGAGTGGGAGGGATTCACCCCTCCACTTT
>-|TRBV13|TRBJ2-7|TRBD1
CASSLGGTGDSEQYF
TGTGCCAGCAGCTTAGGTGGGACAGGGGATTCCGAGCAGTACTTC
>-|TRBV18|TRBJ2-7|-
CASSPLGGVYEQYF
TGTGCCAGCTCACCGCTGGGGGGTGTTTACGAGCAGTACTTC
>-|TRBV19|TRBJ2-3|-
CATEQGGTDTQYF
TGTGCCACCGAACAGGGAGGCACAGATACGCAGTATTTT
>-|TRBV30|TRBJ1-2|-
CAWSVGEIGGYTF
TGTGCCTGGAGTGTAGGAGAAATCGGTGGCTACACCTTC
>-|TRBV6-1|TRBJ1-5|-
CASSEYGHSNQPQHF
TGTGCCAGCAGTGAGTACGGACATAGCAATCAGCCCCAGCATTTT
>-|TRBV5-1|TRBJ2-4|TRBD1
CASSLDWDSSPYF
TGCGCCAGCAGCTTGGATTGGGACAGCTCCCCGTACTTC
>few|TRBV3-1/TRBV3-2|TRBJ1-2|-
CASSQDAVNLAGYTF
TGTGCCAGCAGCCAAGATGCCGTCAACCTCGCGGGCTACACCTTC
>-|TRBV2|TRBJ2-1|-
CASKRQVYNEQFF
TGTGCCAGCAAACGGCAGGTCTACAATGAGCAGTTCTTC
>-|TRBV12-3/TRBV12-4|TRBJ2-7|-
CASSFDGAYEQYF
TGTGCCAGCAGTTTTGATGGTGCCTACGAGCAGTACTTC
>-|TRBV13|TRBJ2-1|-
CASSYPGASYNEQFF
TGTGCCAGCAGCTACCCGGGGGCCTCCTACAATGAGCAGTTCTTC